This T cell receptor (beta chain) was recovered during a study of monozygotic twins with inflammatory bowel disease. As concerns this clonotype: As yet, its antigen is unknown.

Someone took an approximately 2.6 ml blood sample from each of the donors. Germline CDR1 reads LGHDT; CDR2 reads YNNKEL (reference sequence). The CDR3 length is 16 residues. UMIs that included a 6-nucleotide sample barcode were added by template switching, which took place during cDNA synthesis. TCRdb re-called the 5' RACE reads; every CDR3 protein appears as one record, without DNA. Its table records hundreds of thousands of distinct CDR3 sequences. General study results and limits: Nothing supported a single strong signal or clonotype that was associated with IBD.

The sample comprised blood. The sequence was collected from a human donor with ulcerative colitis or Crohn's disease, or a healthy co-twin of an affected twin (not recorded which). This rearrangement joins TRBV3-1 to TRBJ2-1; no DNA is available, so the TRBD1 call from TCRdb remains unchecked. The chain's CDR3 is CASSQDTGYINNEQFF.